What follows are 17 T cell receptor beta chains derived from one specimen sequenced in a study of post-analysis software for immune sequencing data. General study findings and limits: A handful of TRBV segments were significantly more frequent in patients than in controls. TRBV5-6, TRBV5-1 and TRBV20-1 were among these segments.

These TCRs are of unknown antigen specificity. cDNA libraries of TCR beta carried unique molecular identifiers. Via MiXCR, TCRdb re-called the PCR reads, giving one row per CDR3 protein. The data show about 260,000 distinct CDR3 sequences, just over 35% seen once. Source material: blood. These receptors were collected from a girl aged 10 to 17 with multiple sclerosis.

This clonotype appeared a few times. The rearrangement links TRBV13 to TRBJ2-7; no reliable D call. The CDR3 is made up of 14 amino acids. V dropped 1 base and J dropped 1 base, with 8 bases sitting between them. Germline CDR1 reads PRHDT; CDR2 reads FYEKMQ (reference sequence). The CDR3 is CASSLDQLSYEQYF. The CDR3 region has the DNA TGTGCCAGCAGCTTAGACCAGTTATCCTACGAGCAGTACTTC.

This clonotype was seen repeatedly, ten times or more. V and J are TRBV6-5 and TRBJ2-5; 8 nucleotides line up with TRBD1. V lost 10 bases, J lost 1 base, and 8 bases stayed unmatched. Looked up from germline, CDR1 is MNHEY and CDR2 is SVGAGI. The CDR3 spans 14 residues. In DNA form, the CDR3 reads TGTGCCACGCGCCCGGACAGGGCCCAAGAGACCCAGTACTTC. This sequence encodes CATRPDRAQETQYF.

This clonotype turned up a few times. This could be a read error, since a much larger clone is one nucleotide away. The CDR3 DNA follows: TGCGCCAGCAGCCGGCGGACCTCCTACAATGAGCAGTACTTC. It yields the protein CASSRRTSYNEQYF. This sequence joins TRBV4-1 and TRBJ2-1; D gene unclear. The J call is uncertain, as TRBJ2-7 better fits the DNA end. CDR1 is MGHRA, CDR2 YSYEKL, per germline. The CDR3 consists of 14 residues.

This chain links TRBV7-8 with TRBJ1-3; D is unclear. The CDR3 totals 15 residues. Trimming stripped 5 bases from V and 1 base from J, with 12 bases between. Germline V gene lookup returns CDR1 SGHVS and CDR2 FQNEAQ. CDR3 amino acids: CASSAEGGSGNTIYF. CDR3 bases: TGTGCCAGCAGCGCGGAAGGAGGTTCTGGAAACACCATATATTTT.

This clonotype showed up many times. V is TRBV30 and J is TRBJ2-3; 7 bases align to TRBD1. V was clipped by 1 base and J by 6 bases; unmatched bases: 4. This CDR3 has 13 residues. The germline CDR1 and CDR2 sequences are GTSNPN and SVGIG (reference sequence). CDR3 sequence reads: CAWSANRGDTQYF. The CDR3 nucleotides read TGTGCCTGGAGTGCCAACAGGGGTGATACGCAGTATTTT.

This clonotype was picked up many times. The chain couples TRBV3-1 to TRBJ2-3; perhaps TRBD2 as D (6 bases). This CDR3 spans 15 amino acids. Trimming left V 5 bases short and J 0 bases short, with 12 bases between. Looked up from germline, CDR1 is LGHDT and CDR2 is YNNKEL (reference sequence). CDR3 in amino acids: CASSFLSGSTDTQYF. For the CDR3, the DNA is TGTGCCAGCAGCTTCCTCAGCGGGAGCACAGATACGCAGTATTTT.

This clonotype was found a few times. The chain is built from TRBV20-1 and TRBJ1-1; no definite D call. V lost 0 bases and J 4 bases, leaving 9 bases between the germline ends. The CDR3 consists of 13 residues. The germline CDR1 and CDR2 sequences are DFQATT and SNEGSKA (reference sequence). The CDR3 sequence is CSARDPVRTEAFF. CDR3 sequence (DNA): TGCAGTGCTAGAGACCCCGTGCGCACTGAAGCTTTCTTT.

This chain joins TRBV7-2 and TRBJ2-5, with D unclear. The CDR3 totals 12 residues. V lost 0 bases and J lost 6, with 5 bases in between. Germline V gene lookup returns CDR1 SGHTA and CDR2 FQGNSA. CDR3 DNA: TGTGCCAGCAGCTTAGCTGTCCAGACCCAGTACTTC. It specifies CASSLAVQTQYF.

This clonotype was seen only a few times. A read error may be the cause here, since a much bigger clone is one base away. The J gene is TRBJ2-7, the V gene TRBV12-3 or TRBV12-4; 11 nucleotides align to TRBD2. The CDR3 is 15 residues long. V was clipped by 6 bases and J by 2 bases; unmatched bases: 6. The DNA for the CDR3 is TGTGCCAGCAGCCTTAGCGGGGGGGCCCCCTACGAGCAGTACTTC. This encodes CASSLSGGAPYEQYF.

The table lists this clonotype with many counts. This sequence joins TRBV6-2 or TRBV6-3 and TRBJ2-7; 9 bases are a match to TRBD1. CDR1 is MNHEY, CDR2 SVGEGT, per germline. The CDR3 loop spans 14 amino acids. Unmatched junction bases numbered 7, after V lost 5 bases and J lost 5 bases. This CDR3 reads CASSPVGQGDEQYF. The CDR3 coding sequence is TGTGCCAGCAGTCCAGTGGGACAGGGTGACGAGCAGTACTTC.

This chain joins TRBV20-1 and TRBJ2-1; 9 positions agree with TRBD2. Germline values: CDR1 DFQATT, CDR2 SNEGSKA (reference sequence). The V and J ends lost 3 bases and 6 bases, in that order; junction bases with no gene match: 9. The CDR3 length is 15 residues. CDR3 nucleotides: TGCAGTGCTAGCCCCAGGGGGACTAGCTTCAATGAGCAGTTCTTC. It yields the protein CSASPRGTSFNEQFF.

This rearrangement joins TRBV9 to TRBJ2-7; D gene ambiguous. The better agreement between TRBJ2-5 and the DNA end casts doubt on the J call. The CDR3 length is 15 residues. Germline-derived CDR1 and CDR2 are SGDLS and YYNGEE. Written as DNA, the CDR3 is TGTGCCAGCAGCGTAGGGAAAGGGCAGGAGGAGACCCAGTACTTC. Encoded protein: CASSVGKGQEETQYF.

The genes are TRBV5-5 and TRBJ2-1; 7 positions agree with TRBD2. The CDR3 is 18 residues long. Germline CDR1 reads SGHKS; CDR2 reads YYEKEE (reference sequence). V trimming: 0 bases; J trimming: 3 bases; junction bases outside the gene matches: 12. The CDR3 DNA reads as TGTGCCAGCAGCTTGGTGCAAAAAGGCGGGAGAGGCTACAATGAGCAGTTCTTC. Amino acid sequence: CASSLVQKGGRGYNEQFF. Full variable domain (missing parts from reference TRBV5-5 and TRBJ2-1): DAGVTQSPTHLIKTRGQQVTLRCSPISGHKSVSWYQQVLGQGPQFIFQYYEKEERGRGNFPDRFSARQFPNYSSELNVNALLLGDSALYLCASSLVQKGGRGYNEQFFGPGTRLTVL.

With regard to this clonotype: A junction end diverges from the germline sequence, so it may reflect a read error. This rearrangement joins TRBV7-2 to TRBJ2-2, with 10 bases lining up with TRBD2. The CDR3 loop spans 14 amino acids. Germline CDR1 reads SGHTA; CDR2 reads FQGNSA. CDR3 region: CASNLAGGTGELFF. The CDR3, as DNA: TGTGCCAGCAACTTAGCGGGGGGCACCGGGGAGCTGTTTTTT.

This clonotype has only a few counts. A much larger clone is a single base away; this may be a read error. The chain carries TRBV12-3 or TRBV12-4 and TRBJ1-2; D unresolved. This CDR3 has 11 residues. Trimming pared 4 bases from V and 7 bases from J, leaving 7 bases between. CDR3: CASSSGSGYTF. The CDR3 region has the DNA TGTGCCAGCAGTTCCGGTAGTGGCTACACCTTC.

This clonotype has ten or more counts. The chain joins TRBV12-3 or TRBV12-4 to TRBJ2-6; D gene ambiguous. The CDR3 is made up of 16 amino acids. V gave up 6 bases and J gave up 3 bases, with 15 bases separating them. CDR3 sequence reads: CASSRRRPLGANVLTF. CDR3 in DNA: TGTGCCAGCAGCCGCCGCCGCCCCCTTGGGGCCAACGTCCTGACTTTC.

Regarding this clonotype: This may be a read error, as it is one base from a much larger clone. The chain links TRBV7-2 to TRBJ2-7, with D hard to call. Near its end, the DNA agrees better with TRBJ2-5, so the J call may be wrong. The CDR3 totals 12 residues. Germline lookup yields CDR1 SGHTA and CDR2 FQGNSA. In DNA, the CDR3 is TGTGCCAGCGGTCGCGAAGGGGAGACCCAGTACTTC. Translating it yields CASGREGETQYF.